This T cell receptor beta chain comes out of a study of blood T cell repertoires in COVID-19. The repertoire was sequenced with immunoSEQ multiplex PCR; TCRdb's copy has only in-frame clones and lacks some. The sample carries under 300,000 clones, 82% recorded once. This CDR3 is built from 15 residues. Germline values: CDR1 WSHSY, CDR2 SAAADI. Trimming removed 2 bases from V and 8 bases from J; junction bases left unmatched: 4. The chain recombines TRBV10-2 with TRBJ2-1; 12 positions agree with TRBD2. Specimen: peripheral blood. This clonotype originated in a woman aged 80 or over with active or convalescent COVID-19. The CDR3 loop is CASSERRLAGDEQFF. DNA of the CDR3: TGCGCCAGCAGTGAGCGCAGACTAGCGGGGGATGAGCAGTTCTTC.